This TCR beta chain emerged from a study of T cells in Graves' hyperthyroidism and ophthalmopathy. A note on this clonotype: The antigen is unknown.

CDR3 length: 15 amino acids. Germline CDR1 and CDR2: LNHDA and SQIVND (reference sequence). After removal of 5 bases from V and 2 bases from J, the junction contained 5 bases not matched to a gene. Together with thyroid ultrasound, orbital computed tomography, serum thyroxine and TRAb, clinical symptoms were used for diagnoses. PBMCs were sourced from more than 9 ml fresh peripheral blood. The source material, RNA transcripts, was used to amplify TCR beta CDR3 regions. In the first-round RT-PCR of the TCR CDR3, the HTBI primer set was used. Each CDR3 protein is one row after TCRdb ran MiXCR on the multiplex PCR reads. The sample yields more than 350,000 distinct CDR3 sequences, over 12% seen once. Study results and caveats: Most thyroid clonotypes with frequency above 0.001 were detected in blood. Ophthalmopathy was separated from stable hyperthyroidism by a 13 V-J model.

The source of this sequence is a woman aged 60 to 75 with Graves' ophthalmopathy. The sequenced sample consisted of blood. The chain carries TRBV19 and TRBJ2-3; 9 bases map to TRBD2. As DNA, the CDR3 is TGTGCCAGTAGTGGGCGGGAGGGCCTCACAGATACGCAGTATTTT. Residues: CASSGREGLTDTQYF.